The rows below give T cell receptor beta chains drawn from one sample of a study of cytomegalovirus exposure and HLA in healthy donors. TCRdb's copy holds only in-frame clones and misses some; the assay was immunoSEQ multiplex PCR. The table includes 95,000 to 150,000 clones, 80% to 85% detected once. Sequenced sample: PBMCs. The receptors stem from a man aged 30-40 years in good health and CMV-seronegative. The CDR3 runs from the conserved cysteine through the conserved F or W. D genes are given only for firm matches. Clone sizes are given selectively: once, few, many, or a class where the clone is expanded.

d_gene: TRBD2; v_gene: TRBV9; abundance: -; j_gene: TRBJ2-7; CDR3aa: CASSVGVSGGPYEQYF; CDR3nt: TGTGCCAGCAGCGTAGGGGTGAGCGGGGGGCCCTACGAGCAGTACTTC
d_gene: -; v_gene: TRBV5-1; abundance: -; j_gene: TRBJ1-5; CDR3aa: CASSLAGVSNQPQHF; CDR3nt: TGCGCCAGCAGCTTGGCAGGGGTCAGCAATCAGCCCCAGCATTTT
d_gene: -; v_gene: TRBV5-6; abundance: -; j_gene: TRBJ2-5; CDR3aa: CASSLVEGPQETQYF; CDR3nt: TGTGCCAGCAGCTTGGTGGAGGGTCCCCAAGAGACCCAGTACTTC
d_gene: TRBD2; v_gene: TRBV19; abundance: -; j_gene: TRBJ2-1; CDR3aa: CASSPPGRGSYNEQFF; CDR3nt: TGTGCCAGTAGTCCTCCCGGGAGGGGCTCCTACAATGAGCAGTTCTTC
d_gene: -; v_gene: TRBV5-8; abundance: -; j_gene: TRBJ2-3; CDR3aa: CASSLAGPTQYF; CDR3nt: TGTGCCAGCAGCTTGGCAGGGCCTACGCAGTATTTT
d_gene: -; v_gene: TRBV29-1; abundance: -; j_gene: TRBJ1-4; CDR3aa: CSVARGGEKLFF; CDR3nt: TGCAGCGTGGCCCGGGGAGGGGAAAAACTGTTTTTT
d_gene: TRBD2; v_gene: TRBV7-9; abundance: -; j_gene: TRBJ2-1; CDR3aa: CASSPGLEGIDEQFF; CDR3nt: TGTGCCAGCAGCCCCGGACTAGAGGGGATCGATGAGCAGTTCTTC
d_gene: -; v_gene: TRBV11-2; abundance: -; j_gene: TRBJ1-1; CDR3aa: CASSLAGRGERNTEAFF; CDR3nt: TGTGCCAGCAGCTTAGCGGGCAGGGGCGAAAGGAACACTGAAGCTTTCTTT
d_gene: -; v_gene: TRBV19; abundance: -; j_gene: TRBJ2-7; CDR3aa: CASRLGAGIQHEQYF; CDR3nt: TGTGCCAGTAGACTTGGGGCAGGAATTCAGCACGAGCAGTACTTC
d_gene: -; v_gene: TRBV7-8; abundance: -; j_gene: TRBJ2-7; CDR3aa: CTSSWGEGEQYF; CDR3nt: TGTACCAGCAGCTGGGGAGAGGGTGAGCAGTACTTC
d_gene: TRBD1; v_gene: TRBV11-2; abundance: -; j_gene: TRBJ2-7; CDR3aa: CASSLLSGQGIEQYF; CDR3nt: TGTGCCAGCAGCTTACTTAGCGGACAGGGGATCGAGCAGTACTTC
d_gene: TRBD2; v_gene: TRBV2; abundance: few; j_gene: TRBJ2-3; CDR3aa: CASSGTSGGGTDTQYF; CDR3nt: TGTGCCAGCAGTGGGACTAGCGGGGGGGGCACAGATACGCAGTATTTT
d_gene: -; v_gene: TRBV2; abundance: few; j_gene: TRBJ2-7; CDR3aa: CASSLSSYEQYF; CDR3nt: TGTGCCAGCAGTCTCTCCAGCTACGAGCAGTACTTC
d_gene: TRBD2; v_gene: TRBV7-2; abundance: -; j_gene: TRBJ2-2; CDR3aa: CASSFRLAGGSNTGELFF; CDR3nt: TGTGCCAGCAGCTTTCGACTAGCGGGGGGATCGAACACCGGGGAGCTGTTTTTT
d_gene: -; v_gene: TRBV27; abundance: few; j_gene: TRBJ1-1; CDR3aa: CASRDSMNTEAFF; CDR3nt: TGTGCCAGTAGAGACAGTATGAACACTGAAGCTTTCTTT
d_gene: -; v_gene: TRBV2; abundance: -; j_gene: TRBJ2-6; CDR3aa: CASSPRGAGGANGLTF; CDR3nt: TGTGCCAGCAGTCCACGGGGGGCTGGTGGGGCCAACGGCCTGACTTTC
d_gene: -; v_gene: TRBV27; abundance: -; j_gene: TRBJ1-4; CDR3aa: CASSSSTNEKLFF; CDR3nt: TGTGCCAGCAGTTCCTCAACTAATGAAAAACTGTTTTTT
d_gene: -; v_gene: TRBV7-2; abundance: -; j_gene: TRBJ1-1; CDR3aa: CASSFSRETEAFF; CDR3nt: TGTGCCAGCAGCTTCTCCAGGGAAACTGAAGCTTTCTTT
d_gene: TRBD2; v_gene: TRBV9; abundance: -; j_gene: TRBJ2-3; CDR3aa: CASSATWASGKPDTQYF; CDR3nt: TGTGCCAGCAGCGCAACTTGGGCTAGCGGGAAACCAGATACGCAGTATTTT
d_gene: -; v_gene: TRBV6-1; abundance: -; j_gene: TRBJ2-5; CDR3aa: CASSEVVRETQYF; CDR3nt: TGTGCCAGCAGTGAAGTGGTCAGGGAGACCCAGTACTTC
d_gene: TRBD2; v_gene: TRBV27; abundance: -; j_gene: TRBJ2-2; CDR3aa: CASSLWGLAGGPGELFF; CDR3nt: TGTGCCAGCAGTTTATGGGGACTAGCGGGGGGGCCCGGGGAGCTGTTTTTT
d_gene: -; v_gene: TRBV28; abundance: -; j_gene: TRBJ1-2; CDR3aa: CASSWDIGYGYTF; CDR3nt: TGTGCCAGCAGTTGGGACATAGGCTATGGCTACACCTTC
d_gene: TRBD1; v_gene: TRBV5-1; abundance: -; j_gene: TRBJ1-4; CDR3aa: CASGMTGGGEKLFF; CDR3nt: TGCGCCAGCGGTATGACAGGGGGCGGTGAAAAACTGTTTTTT
d_gene: -; v_gene: TRBV6-5; abundance: -; j_gene: TRBJ2-5; CDR3aa: CASTPRDMERETQYF; CDR3nt: TGTGCCAGCACCCCCCGGGACATGGAGAGAGAGACCCAGTACTTC
d_gene: -; v_gene: TRBV18; abundance: -; j_gene: TRBJ1-6; CDR3aa: CASSPDAGNSPLHF; CDR3nt: TGTGCCAGCTCACCAGACGCGGGCAATTCACCCCTCCACTTT
d_gene: TRBD1; v_gene: TRBV5-1; abundance: once; j_gene: TRBJ2-7; CDR3aa: CASSRSGTGEDEQYF; CDR3nt: TGCGCCAGCAGCCGATCCGGGACAGGGGAGGACGAGCAGTACTTC
d_gene: TRBD1; v_gene: TRBV7-9; abundance: -; j_gene: TRBJ2-1; CDR3aa: CSSSFAGTGLDHEQFF; CDR3nt: TGTTCCAGCAGCTTTGCCGGGACAGGGCTCGATCATGAGCAGTTCTTC
d_gene: -; v_gene: TRBV5-1; abundance: -; j_gene: TRBJ1-3; CDR3aa: CASSLDVLWGDGNTIYF; CDR3nt: TGCGCCAGCAGCTTGGATGTGTTGTGGGGCGACGGAAACACCATATATTTT
d_gene: -; v_gene: TRBV9; abundance: -; j_gene: TRBJ2-1; CDR3aa: CASSLTGWGNEQFF; CDR3nt: TGTGCCAGCAGCCTCACAGGGTGGGGCAATGAGCAGTTCTTC
d_gene: -; v_gene: TRBV5-4; abundance: few; j_gene: TRBJ1-2; CDR3aa: CASSLTFGVGSNYGYTF; CDR3nt: TGTGCCAGCAGCTTGACCTTCGGGGTAGGCAGTAACTATGGCTACACCTTC
d_gene: -; v_gene: TRBV9; abundance: -; j_gene: TRBJ2-3; CDR3aa: CASSVQLRGASSDTQYF; CDR3nt: TGTGCCAGCAGCGTACAATTACGAGGAGCGTCGTCAGATACGCAGTATTTT
d_gene: TRBD2; v_gene: TRBV5-6; abundance: -; j_gene: TRBJ2-1; CDR3aa: CASSQTGGNEQFF; CDR3nt: TGTGCCAGCAGCCAAACGGGAGGGAATGAGCAGTTCTTC
d_gene: -; v_gene: TRBV5-4; abundance: -; j_gene: TRBJ1-2; CDR3aa: CASSSGGGTPIGYTF; CDR3nt: TGTGCCAGCAGCTCGGGGGGGGGTACTCCTATTGGCTACACCTTC
d_gene: -; v_gene: TRBV14; abundance: -; j_gene: TRBJ2-1; CDR3aa: CASSIWSEQFF; CDR3nt: TGTGCCAGCAGTATTTGGAGTGAGCAGTTCTTC
d_gene: TRBD2; v_gene: TRBV7-9; abundance: few; j_gene: TRBJ2-1; CDR3aa: CASSLLAGGNHEQFF; CDR3nt: TGTGCCAGCAGCTTGCTAGCGGGGGGGAATCATGAGCAGTTCTTC
d_gene: TRBD2; v_gene: TRBV7-8; abundance: -; j_gene: TRBJ2-3; CDR3aa: CASSLAFLAGGADTQYF; CDR3nt: TGTGCCAGCAGCTTAGCGTTCCTAGCGGGGGGGGCAGATACGCAGTATTTT
d_gene: TRBD2; v_gene: TRBV5-1; abundance: -; j_gene: TRBJ2-3; CDR3aa: CASSLRGLGTDTQYF; CDR3nt: TGCGCCAGCAGCTTGCGGGGACTAGGCACAGATACGCAGTATTTT
d_gene: TRBD2; v_gene: TRBV29-1; abundance: -; j_gene: TRBJ2-1; CDR3aa: CSVRSGGARNEQFF; CDR3nt: TGCAGCGTTCGAAGCGGGGGGGCTCGAAATGAGCAGTTCTTC
d_gene: -; v_gene: TRBV28; abundance: -; j_gene: TRBJ1-5; CDR3aa: CASSLGQVSNQPQHF; CDR3nt: TGTGCCAGCAGTTTAGGCCAGGTGAGCAATCAGCCCCAGCATTTT
d_gene: TRBD1; v_gene: TRBV4-1; abundance: -; j_gene: TRBJ2-7; CDR3aa: CASSQDAGTGVHEQYF; CDR3nt: TGCGCCAGCAGCCAGGATGCCGGGACAGGGGTCCACGAGCAGTACTTC
d_gene: TRBD1; v_gene: TRBV4-3; abundance: -; j_gene: TRBJ1-2; CDR3aa: CASSQVRGQGGSFYGYTF; CDR3nt: TGCGCCAGCAGCCAGGTACGAGGACAGGGGGGCTCCTTCTATGGCTACACCTTC
d_gene: TRBD1; v_gene: TRBV29-1; abundance: -; j_gene: TRBJ1-1; CDR3aa: CSVDRQGMNTEAFF; CDR3nt: TGCAGCGTCGATCGACAGGGGATGAACACTGAAGCTTTCTTT
d_gene: -; v_gene: TRBV28; abundance: -; j_gene: TRBJ1-6; CDR3aa: CASSLGGLSYNSPLHF; CDR3nt: TGTGCCAGCAGTTTGGGGGGTTTGTCCTATAATTCACCCCTCCACTTT